This T cell receptor (beta chain) was sequenced in a study of T cell responses to AZD1222 COVID-19 vaccine. This CDR3 comprises 16 residues. Losses at the gene ends were 5 bases for V and 4 bases for J; bases not matched to a gene: 8. CDR1 is SGHTA, CDR2 FQGTGA, per germline. This table comes from immunoSEQ multiplex PCR, and its TCRdb copy is limited to in-frame clones, with some not included. The data contain 190,000 or so clones, 88% of them singletons. Turning to this clone: Antigen: not known.

Regarding the study as a whole: Baseline serostatus was positive in only a handful of AZD1222 recipients. Donor demographics were predominantly white British with a female majority; clonal diversity may be underestimated.

Here the sequenced sample was peripheral blood, taken 28 days after the second AZD1222 dose. This rearrangement joins TRBV7-3 to TRBJ2-3; 11 positions agree with TRBD2. This TCR derives from an adult who received the AZD1222 COVID-19 vaccine. CDR3 protein: CASSRIAGGEADTQYF. CDR3 coding DNA: TGTGCCAGCAGCCGTATAGCGGGAGGGGAGGCAGATACGCAGTATTTT.